The 18 T cell receptor beta chains below were found in one sample sequenced in a study of blood T cells in healthy people across ages. A second PCR of about 7 to 11 cycles used a sample-barcoded 5' primer and a J-beta primer mix. One entry per CDR3 protein results from TCRdb running MiXCR on the 5' RACE reads. The profile shows 1.2 million to 1.5 million distinct CDR3 sequences, about 43% of them singletons. Source material: blood. The receptors derive from a young woman in good health.

This clonotype was picked up a small number of times. The V gene is TRBV29-1, the J gene TRBJ1-1, with unresolved D. This CDR3 spans 13 amino acids. Germline V gene data show CDR1 as SQVTM and CDR2 as ANQGSEA. V lost 5 bases and J 0 bases, leaving 10 bases between the germline ends. The CDR3 reads CSVQGRMNTEAFF. CDR3 DNA: TGCAGCGTTCAAGGACGGATGAACACTGAAGCTTTCTTT.

The chain uses TRBV6-5 and TRBJ2-1; TRBD2 might be the D (5 bases). Trimming pared 7 bases from V and 9 bases from J, leaving 13 bases between. Germline loops: CDR1 MNHEY, CDR2 SVGAGI. The CDR3 totals 12 residues. This CDR3 is CASTQPRGEQFF. Here the CDR3 DNA reads TGTGCCAGCACCCAACCACGGGGTGAGCAGTTCTTC.

V is TRBV12-3 or TRBV12-4 and J is TRBJ2-6; no clear D gene. The V and J ends lost 4 bases and 0 bases respectively, with 7 bases between them. CDR3 size: 15 residues. CDR3 bases: TGTGCCAGCAGTTCCACCCGCTCTGGGGCCAACGTCCTGACTTTC. Its translation: CASSSTRSGANVLTF.

The chain joins TRBV6-5 to TRBJ2-7, with 11 positions matching TRBD2. This CDR3 has 18 amino acids. With V trimmed by 2 bases and J by 4 bases, 13 bases remained unmatched. Germline loops: CDR1 MNHEY, CDR2 SVGAGI. The CDR3 sequence is CASSYSRVAGGKVYEQYF. CDR3 in DNA: TGTGCCAGCAGTTACAGCAGGGTAGCGGGAGGGAAGGTTTACGAGCAGTACTTC.

J is TRBJ2-3 and V is TRBV9; D not resolved. Germline loops: CDR1 SGDLS, CDR2 YYNGEE. V lost 0 bases, J lost 3 bases, and 8 bases lay in between. The CDR3 runs 14 residues. This chain's CDR3 is CASSVGRVTDTQYF. As DNA, the CDR3 is TGTGCCAGCAGCGTAGGAAGGGTTACAGATACGCAGTATTTT.

This chain connects TRBV12-3 or TRBV12-4 to TRBJ1-2; no clear D. The CDR3 length is 14 residues. V was cut by 1 base and J by 7 bases, with 13 bases left in between. The CDR3 protein is CASSLVAVDCGYTF. The CDR3 DNA sequence: TGTGCCAGCAGTTTAGTGGCGGTGGACTGTGGCTACACCTTC.

This clonotype occurred a few times. Possible read error: a much larger clone is one base away. The chain combines TRBV7-9 with TRBJ2-5; 13 bases match TRBD2. Germline CDR1 and CDR2: SEHNR and FQNEAQ (reference sequence). Trimming took 6 bases from V and 11 from J; bases not matched to a gene: 9. CDR3 length: 14 residues. For the CDR3, the DNA is TGTGCCAGCAGAGGGACTAGCGGGGCTAATGAGCAGTACTTC. Translating it yields CASRGTSGANEQYF.

This sequence joins TRBV9 and TRBJ2-2; D is ambiguous. V gave up 4 bases and J gave up 5 bases, with 9 bases separating them. This CDR3 region has 13 residues. CDR1 is SGDLS and CDR2 is YYNGEE in the germline V gene. CDR3 region: CASSPYSTGELFF. For the CDR3, the DNA is TGTGCCAGCAGCCCTTACTCTACCGGGGAGCTGTTTTTT.

This chain uses TRBV28 with TRBJ2-6, with 8 positions matching TRBD1. Germline V lookup: CDR1 MDHEN, CDR2 SYDVKM. The trim removed 4 bases at V and 1 base at J, leaving 3 bases unmatched. The CDR3 is 16 amino acids. In DNA form, the CDR3 reads TGTGCCAGCAGTTGGGGGACAGGATCTGGGGCCAACGTCCTGACTTTC. Encoded protein: CASSWGTGSGANVLTF.

In this sample, this clonotype turned up a few times. Here the CDR3 reads CASSLDWASGGISSYNEQFF. In DNA form, the CDR3 reads TGTGCCAGCAGCTTAGATTGGGCGAGCGGGGGGATAAGCTCCTACAATGAGCAGTTCTTC. This chain uses TRBV11-2 with TRBJ2-1; 9 bases are shared with TRBD2. In germline, CDR1 is SGHAT, CDR2 FQNNGV. CDR3 length: 20 amino acids. J gave up 0 bases and V 0 bases, and 12 bases lay outside the gene matches.

This clonotype occurred a few times. V gene TRBV7-9 combines with J gene TRBJ2-1; D may be TRBD1 or TRBD2 (5 bases each). CDR1 is SEHNR, CDR2 FQNEAQ, per germline (reference sequence). V dropped 6 bases and J dropped 2 bases, with 20 bases sitting between them. This CDR3 spans 17 amino acids. CDR3 sequence: CASSPQGLRGPYNEQFF. For the CDR3, the DNA is TGTGCCAGCAGTCCACAAGGGCTCCGGGGACCCTACAATGAGCAGTTCTTC.

This clonotype was recorded a few times. The chain joins TRBV5-4 to TRBJ2-7; D is unresolved. The CDR3 totals 12 residues. V lost 3 bases, J lost 7 bases, and 11 bases lay in between. Germline values: CDR1 SGHNT, CDR2 YYREEE (reference sequence). The CDR3 protein is CASSSTAGEQYF. The CDR3 nucleotides are TGTGCCAGCAGCTCTACCGCCGGGGAGCAGTACTTC.

This clonotype was counted between two and nine times. The V gene is TRBV27, the J gene TRBJ2-5; weak D call: TRBD1 (6 bases). V shed 2 bases and J shed 6 bases, with 16 bases lying between them. The CDR3 sequence is 15 residues long. Germline V gives CDR1 MNHEY, CDR2 SMNVEV (reference sequence). The CDR3 sequence: CASSLMGAAAKTQYF. The CDR3 DNA follows: TGTGCCAGCAGTTTAATGGGGGCCGCTGCGAAGACCCAGTACTTC.

The chain combines TRBV28 with TRBJ2-6, with 8 bases lining up with TRBD1. Germline trimming cut 7 bases from V and 4 bases from J; bases unmatched to any gene: 12. The CDR3 extends over 17 amino acids. Germline CDR1 reads MDHEN; CDR2 reads SYDVKM. The CDR3 coding sequence is TGTGCCAGCACCCCCAGGACAGGGCTAAGCGGGGCCAACGTCCTGACTTTC. Amino acid sequence: CASTPRTGLSGANVLTF.

This clonotype was seen a few times. J is TRBJ1-5 and V is TRBV6-2 or TRBV6-3; 7 bases align to TRBD1. CDR3 length equals 14 residues. Germline CDR1 reads MNHEY; CDR2 reads SVGEGT. Unmatched junction bases numbered 7, after V lost 5 bases and J lost 6 bases. CDR3 amino acids: CASSPGRGAQPQHF. The CDR3, as DNA: TGTGCCAGCAGTCCCGGCAGGGGGGCTCAGCCCCAGCATTTT.

V usage is TRBV5-1 and J usage is TRBJ1-2; D is unclear. V was clipped by 0 bases and J by 0 bases, with 12 bases between them. Germline loops: CDR1 SGHRS, CDR2 YFSETQ. The CDR3 loop spans 16 amino acids. For the CDR3, the DNA is TGCGCCAGCAGCTTGGGTCAGGACCCTTCTAACTATGGCTACACCTTC. This gives the protein CASSLGQDPSNYGYTF.

Here the CDR3 reads CASRLIAGGLSTDTQYF. The CDR3 DNA sequence: TGTGCCAGCAGACTGATAGCGGGGGGCCTAAGCACAGATACGCAGTATTTT. The J gene is TRBJ2-3, the V gene TRBV27; 10 bases are shared with TRBD2. The CDR3 is 17 amino acids. V was clipped by 6 bases and J by 0 bases; unmatched bases: 9. CDR1 MNHEY and CDR2 SMNVEV come from the germline V gene (reference sequence).

The chain has TRBV7-9 and TRBJ2-5, with D maybe TRBD2 (6 bases). The end of the DNA is better explained by TRBJ2-7, so the J call may be wrong. Germline values: CDR1 SEHNR, CDR2 FQNEAQ (reference sequence). The CDR3 extends over 15 amino acids. DNA of the CDR3: TGTGCCAGCAGCTTAGGTGGGGGGAGCCCGGACGAGCAGTACTTC. Residues: CASSLGGGSPDEQYF.